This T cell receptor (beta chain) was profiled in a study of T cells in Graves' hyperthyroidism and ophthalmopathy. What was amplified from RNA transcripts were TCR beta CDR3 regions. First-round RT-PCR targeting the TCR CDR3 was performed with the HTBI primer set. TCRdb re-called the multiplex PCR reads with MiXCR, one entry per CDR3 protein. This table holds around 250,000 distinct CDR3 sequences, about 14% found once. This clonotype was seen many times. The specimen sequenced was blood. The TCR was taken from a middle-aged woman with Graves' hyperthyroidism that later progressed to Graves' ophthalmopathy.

CDR3 amino acids: CASSLAGSNTDTQYF. CDR3 DNA: TGTGCCAGTAGCCTTGCCGGGAGCAACACAGATACGCAGTATTTT. J is TRBJ2-3 and V is TRBV19; a weak D match, TRBD2 (6 bases). The V end was cut by 6 bases, the J end by 2 bases, with 15 bases between. Germline assignment: CDR1 LNHDA and CDR2 SQIVND (reference sequence). The CDR3 totals 15 residues.